This T cell receptor beta chain was obtained from a study of shared clonotypes between healthy human individuals. General study points: Sequencing depth was predicted to influence how clonotypes are shared among donors. Sorted-subset samples were not fully sequenced, rarefaction indicated.

Naive CD8 isolation took CD45RO-negative cells positively selected for CCR7 and excluded terminally differentiated effector memory CD45RA+ cells. Deletions cut 3 bases from V and 3 bases from J, with 9 bases between. The CDR3 consists of 13 residues. Germline-derived CDR1 and CDR2 are SNHLY and FYNNEI. Sorted subsets were amplified in replicate PCRs using approximately 200 ng DNA, roughly 30,000 T cell genomes. The assay was immunoSEQ multiplex PCR, and TCRdb's table has in-frame clones only and misses some. Here the sample spans around 640,000 clones, approximately 96% being singletons. This clone has only one observation. Antigen: not known.

Material for sequencing was naive CD8+ T cells sorted from blood. The chain joins TRBV2 to TRBJ2-7; unclear D gene. This TCR came from a young woman in good health. The DNA for the CDR3 is TGTGCCAGCAGTGATGGTCTGGTCTACGAGCAGTACTTC. Protein product: CASSDGLVYEQYF.